Included here is one TCR beta chain sequence, with context. As handled by the study authors: Using reference gene primer amplification, nucleated cell counts were estimated. TCRdb's table, derived via immunoSEQ multiplex PCR, lists solely in-frame clones and lacks some. V and J calls and clone size are copied from that table; D and trimming were computed from the DNA. The sample carries approximately 230,000 clones, around 86% recorded once. The data are from a study of blood T cell repertoires in COVID-19. Researchers sorted participants into cohorts using their self-reported clinical history. CDR1 and CDR2 (germline): LGHNA, YNFKEQ. The CDR3 is made up of 15 amino acids. Deletions cut 2 bases from V and 0 bases from J, with 10 bases between.

V usage is TRBV4-2 and J usage is TRBJ1-1; D remains unclear. The sequencing input was PBMCs or T cells enriched from blood (not recorded which). This clonotype originated in a man in his forties who had recovered from COVID-19. CDR3 DNA sequence: TGTGCCAGCAGCCAACCTCCCCCTATGAACACTGAAGCTTTCTTT. This gives the protein CASSQPPPMNTEAFF.